This T cell receptor beta chain was recorded in a study of PD-L1 blockade in urothelial cancer. The V end was cut by 0 bases, the J end by 6 bases, with 12 bases between. This CDR3 region has 14 residues. The germline gives CDR1 SGHNT, CDR2 YENEEA. Produced via immunoSEQ multiplex PCR; TCRdb's table is partial and in-frame only. The sample includes tens of thousands of clones, 70% to 85% of them seen just once. Findings and caveats of the study: In blood sampled pretreatment, TCR clonality below the median predicted better survival. Tumor-associated blood clones were expanded more by durable-benefit patients at 3 weeks.

As concerns this clone: Its target is unknown.

The receptor was isolated from a man between 65 and 85 years old with urothelial cancer. V gene TRBV11-3 combines with J gene TRBJ2-7; maybe TRBD2 (6 bases). The starting material was PBMCs, obtained around atezolizumab (anti-PD-L1) treatment. The CDR3 reads CASSLEGGDPEQYF. Written as DNA, the CDR3 is TGTGCCAGCAGCTTAGAGGGAGGCGACCCCGAGCAGTACTTC.